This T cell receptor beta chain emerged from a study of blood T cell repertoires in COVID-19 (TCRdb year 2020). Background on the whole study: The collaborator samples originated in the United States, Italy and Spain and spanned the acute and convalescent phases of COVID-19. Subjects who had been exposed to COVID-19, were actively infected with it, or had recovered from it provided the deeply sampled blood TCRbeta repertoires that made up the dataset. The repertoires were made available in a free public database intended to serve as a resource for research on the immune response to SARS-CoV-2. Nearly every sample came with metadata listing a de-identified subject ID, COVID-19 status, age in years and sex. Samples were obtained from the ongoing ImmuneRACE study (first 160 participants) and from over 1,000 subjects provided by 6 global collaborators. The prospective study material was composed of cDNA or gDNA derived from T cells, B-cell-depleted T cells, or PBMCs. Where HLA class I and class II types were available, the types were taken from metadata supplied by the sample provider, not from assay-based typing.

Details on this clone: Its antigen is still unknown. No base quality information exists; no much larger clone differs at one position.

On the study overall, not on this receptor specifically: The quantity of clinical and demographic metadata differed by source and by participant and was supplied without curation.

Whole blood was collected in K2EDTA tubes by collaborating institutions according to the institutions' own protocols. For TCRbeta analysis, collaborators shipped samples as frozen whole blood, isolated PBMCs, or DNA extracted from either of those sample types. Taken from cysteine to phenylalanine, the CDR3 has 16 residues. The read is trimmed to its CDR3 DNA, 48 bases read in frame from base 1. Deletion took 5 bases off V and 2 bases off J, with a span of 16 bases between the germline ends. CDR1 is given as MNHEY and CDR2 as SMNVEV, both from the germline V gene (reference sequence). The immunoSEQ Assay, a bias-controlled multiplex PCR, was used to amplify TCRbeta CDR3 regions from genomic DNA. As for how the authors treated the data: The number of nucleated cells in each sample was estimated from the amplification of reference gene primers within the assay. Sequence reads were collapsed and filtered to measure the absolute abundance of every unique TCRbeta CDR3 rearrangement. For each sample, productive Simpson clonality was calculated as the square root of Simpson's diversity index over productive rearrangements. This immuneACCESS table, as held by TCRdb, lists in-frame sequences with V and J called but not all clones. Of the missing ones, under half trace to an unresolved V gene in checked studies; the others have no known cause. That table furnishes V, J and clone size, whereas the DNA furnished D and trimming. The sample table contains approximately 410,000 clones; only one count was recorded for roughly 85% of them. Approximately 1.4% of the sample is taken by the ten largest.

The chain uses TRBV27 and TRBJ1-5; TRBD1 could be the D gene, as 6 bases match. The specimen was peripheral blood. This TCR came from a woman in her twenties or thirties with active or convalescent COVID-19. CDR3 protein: CASSGTGSVRNQPQHF. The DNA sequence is TGTGCCAGCAGTGGAACAGGGTCGGTTCGCAATCAGCCCCAGCATTTT.